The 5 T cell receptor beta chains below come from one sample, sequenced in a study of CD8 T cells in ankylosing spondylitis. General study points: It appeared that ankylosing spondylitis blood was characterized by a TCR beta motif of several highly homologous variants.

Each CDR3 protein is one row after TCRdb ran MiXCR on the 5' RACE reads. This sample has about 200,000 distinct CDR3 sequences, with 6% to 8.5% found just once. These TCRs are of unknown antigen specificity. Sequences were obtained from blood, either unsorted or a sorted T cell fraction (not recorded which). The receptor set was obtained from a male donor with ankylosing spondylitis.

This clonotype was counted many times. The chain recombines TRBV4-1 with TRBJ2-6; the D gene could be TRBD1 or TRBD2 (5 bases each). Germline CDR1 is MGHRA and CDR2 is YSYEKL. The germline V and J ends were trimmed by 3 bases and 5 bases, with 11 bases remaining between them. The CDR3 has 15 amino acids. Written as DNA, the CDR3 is TGCGCCAGCAGCCAGGGGGTCGGGAGGGCCAACGTCCTGACTTTC. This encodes CASSQGVGRANVLTF.

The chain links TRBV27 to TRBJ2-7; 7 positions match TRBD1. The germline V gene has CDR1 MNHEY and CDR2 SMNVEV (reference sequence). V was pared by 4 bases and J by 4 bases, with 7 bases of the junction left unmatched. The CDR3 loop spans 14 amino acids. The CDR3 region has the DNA TGTGCCAGCAGTTCGACAGGGTGGTCTTACGAGCAGTACTTC. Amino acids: CASSSTGWSYEQYF.

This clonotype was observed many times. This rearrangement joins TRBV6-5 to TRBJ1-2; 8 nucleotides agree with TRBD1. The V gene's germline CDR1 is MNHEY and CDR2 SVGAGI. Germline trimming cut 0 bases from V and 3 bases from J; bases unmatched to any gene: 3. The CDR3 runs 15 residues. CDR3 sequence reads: CASSYSAGGHYGYTF. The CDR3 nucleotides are TGTGCCAGCAGTTACTCGGCAGGGGGCCACTATGGCTACACCTTC.

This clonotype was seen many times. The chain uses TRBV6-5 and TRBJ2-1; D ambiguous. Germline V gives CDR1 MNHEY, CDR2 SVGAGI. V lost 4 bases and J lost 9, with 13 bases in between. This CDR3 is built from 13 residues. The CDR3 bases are TGTGCCAGCAGTTCCCCGTCCCCTGCTGAGCAGTTCTTC. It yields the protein CASSSPSPAEQFF.

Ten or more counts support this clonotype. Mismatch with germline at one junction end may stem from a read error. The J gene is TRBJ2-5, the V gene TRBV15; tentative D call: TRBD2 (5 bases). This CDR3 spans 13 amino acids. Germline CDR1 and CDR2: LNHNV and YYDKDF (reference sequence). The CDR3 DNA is TGTGCCACCAGCATCTTCCGGGGAGAACGGAGACACTTC. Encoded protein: CATSIFRGERRHF.